This T cell receptor beta chain originates from a study of T-cell reconstitution after alpha-beta-depleted transplantation in children. CDR1 SGHDT and CDR2 YYEEEE come from the germline V gene. The CDR3 covers 13 residues. Trimming cost V 4 bases and J 6 bases, with 13 bases left between them. Preparing the TCRbeta library involved the use of unique molecular identifiers. One entry per CDR3 protein, called by TCRdb with MiXCR from the PCR reads. The data contain about 600,000 distinct CDR3 sequences, more than 20% of them singletons. This rearrangement joins TRBV5-6 to TRBJ1-2; the D is unclear. The sequencing here drew on PBMCs, mostly from graft donor cells, taken 360 days after TCRalphabeta/CD19-depleted stem cell transplant. This receptor was taken from a boy in the first two years of life who had a stem cell transplant for acute myeloid leukemia, so the T cells may come from the graft donor. Here the CDR3 reads CASSRVGGDGYTF. CDR3 nucleotide sequence: TGTGCCAGCAGCCGGGTGGGCGGAGATGGCTACACCTTC.